This TCR beta chain was captured in a study of breast tumors, draining lymph nodes, adjacent tissues. Findings and limits, study-wide: Data only fit, rather than demonstrated, lymph node origin of most tumor T cells. Luminal-like breast cancer showed significantly higher tumor–nontumor repertoire similarity than basal-like.

TCRdb re-analysed the multiplex PCR reads in MiXCR, keeping a single row per CDR3 protein. In the table there are over 250,000 distinct CDR3 sequences, more than 30% of which are singletons. Only a few counts were recorded for this clonotype. Its target is unknown. One junction end disagrees with the germline gene, perhaps due to a read error. CDR1 is DFQATT and CDR2 is SNEGSKA in the germline V gene (reference sequence). CDR3 length equals 17 residues. Axillary draining lymph nodes of breast cancer patients supplied the node samples. The chain joins TRBV20-1 to TRBJ2-2; 8 positions match TRBD1. Sequencing was done on a sample of axillary lymph node tissue. This receptor was obtained from a female donor with breast cancer. Some clones in this sample may be carry-over from other donors' samples. This chain's CDR3 is CSARDRRQGSNAGELFF. CDR3 coding DNA: TGCAGTGCTAGAGATAGGCGACAGGGGTCGAACGCCGGGGAGCTGTTTTTT.